This T cell receptor beta chain was retrieved from a study of cytomegalovirus exposure and HLA in healthy donors. On this clone: Its antigen remains unknown.

The study's findings and limits: In a later analysis, V- and J-gene trimming of beta chains associated with a DCLRE1C missense variant, replicated independently.

The study ran its PCR with 60 Vbeta and 13 Jbeta primers. Per the authors' pipeline: In a later analysis, of roughly 73 million unique beta chains, about 12 million appeared in at least two donors. This table comes from immunoSEQ multiplex PCR, and its TCRdb copy is limited to in-frame clones, with some not included. That table is the source of V, J and clone size, and D and trimming were worked out from the DNA. This table holds approximately 120,000 clones, approximately 80% found once. The donors comprised healthy bone marrow donors. Sequencing used PBMCs. The clonotype comes from a middle-aged man in good health and CMV-seronegative.

The CDR3 nucleotides are TGTGCCAGCAGCCTAGGGACTAGCGGGGGAACAGATACGCAGTATTTT. Translating it yields CASSLGTSGGTDTQYF. The rearrangement links TRBV2 to TRBJ2-3; 14 bases agree with TRBD2. CDR3 length: 16 amino acids. The germline V gene encodes CDR1 SNHLY and CDR2 FYNNEI. J was trimmed by 3 bases and V by 6 bases; bases with no gene match: 5.